This TCR beta chain was identified in a study of OX40 agonist ivuxolimab in advanced cancers. Study background: Each patient was given ivuxolimab into a vein every 2 weeks, at 0.01 to 10 mg/kg. Study-wide findings and caveats: It was also the case that some nonresponders had low normalized T-cell clonal expansion. Partial responders at 0.1-3.0 mg/kg showed near-lowest clonal expansion.

Trimming took 3 bases from V and 2 from J, leaving 13 bases between them. The CDR3 runs to 15 residues. Per germline, CDR1 ENHRY and CDR2 SYGVKD. In its sample, this clone was seen once. Its antigen is unknown. Using immunoSEQ multiplex PCR, the repertoire was profiled, and TCRdb retains in-frame clones only, with some absent. Of about 53,000 clones listed, roughly 77% are singletons. This sequence originates from an adult with an advanced solid tumor such as melanoma, head and neck, liver or kidney cancer. Sequences were derived from CD4+ or CD8+ T cells sorted from blood, sampled in a trial of the OX40 agonist ivuxolimab. The chain joins TRBV10-3 to TRBJ1-1; D uncertain. The CDR3 region is CAISEWRERNTEAFF. In DNA, the CDR3 is TGTGCCATCAGTGAATGGAGGGAACGAAACACTGAAGCTTTCTTT.